The 10 T cell receptor beta chains reported below all come from one sample, sequenced in a study of T cells after yellow fever vaccination. Using its own MiXCR run on the 5' RACE reads, TCRdb lists one record per CDR3 protein. This sample yields fewer than 85,000 distinct CDR3 sequences, of which 7.5% to 9% are seen a single time; roughly two fifths belongs to the top ten. This specimen consisted of CD8+ T cells sorted from PBMCs, obtained on the day of the yellow fever booster vaccination. The receptors come from a young man who received the YFV17D yellow fever vaccine.

The J gene is TRBJ2-3, the V gene TRBV7-3, with D possibly matching TRBD2 (7 bases). Germline V gives CDR1 SGHTA, CDR2 FQGTGA. Trimming left V 6 bases short and J 4 bases short, with 17 bases between. The CDR3 is made up of 15 amino acids. DNA for the CDR3: TGTGCCAGCAGTGTGGTGGGGGAGGGGGCAGATACGCAGTATTTT. It specifies CASSVVGEGADTQYF.

The chain carries TRBV4-1 and TRBJ2-7; no clear D. V lost 3 bases and J 0 bases, leaving 9 bases between the germline ends. This CDR3 is built from 14 residues. Per the germline V gene, CDR1 is MGHRA and CDR2 is YSYEKL. CDR3 residues: CASSQDQSSYEQYF. The CDR3 nucleotides read TGCGCCAGCAGCCAGGACCAGAGCTCCTACGAGCAGTACTTC.

This clonotype came up many times. This chain joins TRBV6-2 or TRBV6-3 and TRBJ2-1, with 10 positions matching TRBD1. Germline assignment: CDR1 MNHEY and CDR2 SVGEGT. The CDR3 contains 15 residues. V lost 5 bases to trimming and J lost 8 bases; unmatched junction nucleotides: 9. Written as DNA, the CDR3 is TGTGCCAGCAGTCGGGTGACAGGGGGCGGGCATGAGCAGTTCTTC. Protein sequence: CASSRVTGGGHEQFF.

This clonotype came up many times. The chain combines TRBV4-2 with TRBJ2-5, with 11 bases fitting TRBD2. Germline loops: CDR1 LGHNA, CDR2 YNFKEQ. With 4 bases clipped from V and 5 bases from J, the junction kept 6 bases outside the gene matches. This CDR3 has 15 residues. The CDR3 DNA sequence: TGTGCCAGCAGCCCCCTAGCGGGAGGTTGGGAGACCCAGTACTTC. This encodes CASSPLAGGWETQYF.

The chain joins TRBV6-2 or TRBV6-3 to TRBJ2-1; 12 bases fit TRBD2. From germline, CDR1 is MNHEY and CDR2 SVGEGT. The trim removed 2 bases at V and 7 bases at J, leaving 12 bases unmatched. CDR3 length: 18 amino acids. In DNA form, the CDR3 reads TGTGCCAGCAGTTACCCCGCGGTACTAGCGGGAGGAGGGAATGAGCAGTTCTTC. It encodes CASSYPAVLAGGGNEQFF.

This clonotype came up many times. DNA for the CDR3: TGTGCCAGCAGTTTAGGGGCTAGCTTTTACAATGAGCAGTTCTTC. Protein: CASSLGASFYNEQFF. The J gene is TRBJ2-1, the V gene TRBV12-3 or TRBV12-4, with D perhaps TRBD2 (5 bases). The CDR3 is 15 residues long. V was cut by 1 base and J by 4 bases, with 11 bases left in between.

V is TRBV11-2 and J is TRBJ2-3; TRBD1 or TRBD2 may be the D gene (5 bases each). Trimming pared 5 bases from V and 5 bases from J, leaving 17 bases between. Germline V gene sequence: CDR1 SGHAT, CDR2 FQNNGV. CDR3 length: 15 residues. For the CDR3, the DNA is TGTGCCAGCAGCCCACGCGTGGGACCTAGAGATACGCAGTATTTT. Its translation: CASSPRVGPRDTQYF.

This clonotype was found a few times. The V gene is TRBV7-3, the J gene TRBJ2-2, with a possible D match to TRBD1 (5 bases). Between the trimmed V and J ends, which lost 5 bases and 3 bases, there was a span of 10 bases. This CDR3 is built from 14 residues. The germline V gene has CDR1 SGHTA and CDR2 FQGTGA. Here the CDR3 reads CASSGHQDTGELFF. The CDR3 DNA is TGTGCCAGCAGCGGACATCAGGACACCGGGGAGCTGTTTTTT.

Only a few counts were recorded for this clonotype. This chain connects TRBV5-1 to TRBJ1-1; 9 bases are a match to TRBD1. This CDR3 contains 15 residues. Trimming at V came to 3 bases and at J to 4 bases, leaving 7 bases not matched to a gene. Germline V gives CDR1 SGHRS, CDR2 YFSETQ. Here the CDR3 DNA reads TGCGCCAGCAGCTCATATGACAGGGGGGCCACTGAAGCTTTCTTT. Protein sequence: CASSSYDRGATEAFF.

This clonotype was counted at least ten times. The chain has TRBV2 and TRBJ2-5; no reliable D call. This CDR3 comprises 12 residues. Trimming shortened V by 8 bases and J by 5 bases, and 12 bases separated the two germline ends. Germline V CDR1 and CDR2: SNHLY, FYNNEI. CDR3 amino acids: CASDSVAETQYF. For the CDR3, the DNA is TGTGCCAGCGACTCGGTTGCTGAGACCCAGTACTTC. The complete variable domain, with remaining parts taken from reference TRBV2 and TRBJ2-5, reads EPEVTQTPSHQVTQMGQEVILRCVPISNHLYFYWYRQILGQKVEFLVSFYNNEISEKSEIFDDQFSVERPDGSNFTLKIRSTKLEDSAMYFCASDSVAETQYFGPGTRLLVL.